This record covers a single T cell receptor beta chain. This may stem from a read error, because a much larger clone lies one nucleotide away. Germline lookup yields CDR1 SEHNR and CDR2 FQNEAQ (reference sequence). There are 14 residues in the CDR3. Losses at the gene ends were 3 bases for V and 6 bases for J; bases not matched to a gene: 2. These data belong to a study of blood T cell repertoires in COVID-19. Study details: Specimens from acute and convalescent COVID-19 originated in the United States, Italy and Spain.

Seattle researchers signed up patients amid active infection and tracked them longitudinally. Original processing notes: Reference gene primer amplification gave nucleated cell count estimates. Sequencing used immunoSEQ multiplex PCR; TCRdb keeps in-frame clones, though not all of them. V and J calls and clone size are copied from that table; D and trimming were computed from the DNA. The sample yields about 340,000 clones, about nine tenths seen once. The clonotype comes from a woman between 50 and 59 years old with COVID-19, enrolled during active disease. Material for sequencing was peripheral blood. This chain connects TRBV7-9 to TRBJ1-6; 7 bases agree with TRBD1. The CDR3 reads CASSLGQPNSPLHF. CDR3 sequence (DNA): TGTGCCAGCAGCTTGGGACAGCCTAATTCACCCCTCCACTTT.